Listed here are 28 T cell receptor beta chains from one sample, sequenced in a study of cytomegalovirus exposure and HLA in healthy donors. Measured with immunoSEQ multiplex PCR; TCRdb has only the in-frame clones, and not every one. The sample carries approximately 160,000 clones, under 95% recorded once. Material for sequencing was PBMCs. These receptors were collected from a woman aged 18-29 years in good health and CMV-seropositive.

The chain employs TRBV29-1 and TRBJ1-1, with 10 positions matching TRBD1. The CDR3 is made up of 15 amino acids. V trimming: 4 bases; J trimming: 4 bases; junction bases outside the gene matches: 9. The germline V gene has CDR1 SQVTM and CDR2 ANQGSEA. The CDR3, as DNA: TGCAGCGTTGTCGGGGGGACAGGGGAGCCCACTGAAGCTTTCTTT. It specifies CSVVGGTGEPTEAFF.

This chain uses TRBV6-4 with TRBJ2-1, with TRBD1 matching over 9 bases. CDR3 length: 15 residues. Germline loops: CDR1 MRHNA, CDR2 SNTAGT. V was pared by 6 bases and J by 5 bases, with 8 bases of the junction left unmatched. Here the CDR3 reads CASSAGTGKDNEQFF. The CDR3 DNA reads TGTGCCAGCAGCGCCGGGACAGGGAAGGACAATGAGCAGTTCTTC.

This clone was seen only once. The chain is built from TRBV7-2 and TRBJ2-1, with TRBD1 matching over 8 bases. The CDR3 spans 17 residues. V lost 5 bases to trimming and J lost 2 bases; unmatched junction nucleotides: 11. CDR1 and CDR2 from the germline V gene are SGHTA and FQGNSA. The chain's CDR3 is CASSRTKQGGPYNEQFF. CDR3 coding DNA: TGTGCCAGCAGCCGTACTAAACAGGGGGGCCCCTACAATGAGCAGTTCTTC.

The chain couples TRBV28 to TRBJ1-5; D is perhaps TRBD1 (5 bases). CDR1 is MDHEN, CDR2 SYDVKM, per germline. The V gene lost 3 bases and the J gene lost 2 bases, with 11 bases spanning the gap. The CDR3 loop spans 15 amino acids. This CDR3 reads CASSFSAGGNQPQHF. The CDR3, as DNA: TGTGCCAGCAGTTTCTCAGCGGGGGGCAATCAGCCCCAGCATTTT.

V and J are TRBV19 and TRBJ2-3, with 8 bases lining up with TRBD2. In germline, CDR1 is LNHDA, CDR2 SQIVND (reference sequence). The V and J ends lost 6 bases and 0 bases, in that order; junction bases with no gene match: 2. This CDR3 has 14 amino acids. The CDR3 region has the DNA TGTGCCAGTAGGCGACTAGCGAGCACAGATACGCAGTATTTT. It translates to CASRRLASTDTQYF.

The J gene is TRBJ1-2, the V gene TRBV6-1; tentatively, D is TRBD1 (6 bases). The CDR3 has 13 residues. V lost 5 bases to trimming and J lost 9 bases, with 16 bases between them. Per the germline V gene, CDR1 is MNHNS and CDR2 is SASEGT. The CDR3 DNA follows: TGTGCCAGCAGTCCGACAGGCGGGGGAAGCTACACCTTC. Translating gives CASSPTGGGSYTF.

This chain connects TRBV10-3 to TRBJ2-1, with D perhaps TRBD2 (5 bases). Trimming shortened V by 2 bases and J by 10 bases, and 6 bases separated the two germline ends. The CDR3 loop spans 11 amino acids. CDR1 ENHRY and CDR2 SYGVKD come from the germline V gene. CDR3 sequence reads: CAISEEGEQFF. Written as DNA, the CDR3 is TGTGCCATCAGTGAGGAGGGCGAGCAGTTCTTC.

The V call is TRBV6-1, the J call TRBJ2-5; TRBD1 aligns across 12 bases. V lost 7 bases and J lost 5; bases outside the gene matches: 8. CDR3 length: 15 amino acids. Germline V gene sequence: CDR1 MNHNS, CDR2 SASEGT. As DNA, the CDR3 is TGTGCCAGCAAAGGCCGGGACAGGGGGCGGGAGACCCAGTACTTC. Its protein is CASKGRDRGRETQYF.

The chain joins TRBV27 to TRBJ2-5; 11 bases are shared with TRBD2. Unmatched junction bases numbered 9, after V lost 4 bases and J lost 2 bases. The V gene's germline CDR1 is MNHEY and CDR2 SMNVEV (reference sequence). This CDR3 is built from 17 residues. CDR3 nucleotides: TGTGCCAGCAGTTCCTTAGCGGGAGGGCCGGAACAAGAGACCCAGTACTTC. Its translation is CASSSLAGGPEQETQYF.

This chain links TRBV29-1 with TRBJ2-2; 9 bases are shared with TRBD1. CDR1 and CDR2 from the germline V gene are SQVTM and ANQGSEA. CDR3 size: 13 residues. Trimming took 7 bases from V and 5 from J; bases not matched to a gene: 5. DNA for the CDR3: TGCAGCGCCAAGACAGGGGGGACCGGGGAGCTGTTTTTT. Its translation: CSAKTGGTGELFF.

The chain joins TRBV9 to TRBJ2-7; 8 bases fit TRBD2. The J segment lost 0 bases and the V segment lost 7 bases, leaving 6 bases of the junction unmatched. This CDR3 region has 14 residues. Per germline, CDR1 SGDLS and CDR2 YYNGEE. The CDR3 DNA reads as TGTGCCAGCGGAAGCGGGGGACACTCCTACGAGCAGTACTTC. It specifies CASGSGGHSYEQYF.

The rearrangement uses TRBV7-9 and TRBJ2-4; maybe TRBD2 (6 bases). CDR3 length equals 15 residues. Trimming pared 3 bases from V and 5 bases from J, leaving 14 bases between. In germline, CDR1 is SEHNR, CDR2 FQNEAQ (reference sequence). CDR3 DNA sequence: TGTGCCAGCAGCTTGGGGACTTCCGGGGAAAACATTCAGTACTTC. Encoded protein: CASSLGTSGENIQYF.

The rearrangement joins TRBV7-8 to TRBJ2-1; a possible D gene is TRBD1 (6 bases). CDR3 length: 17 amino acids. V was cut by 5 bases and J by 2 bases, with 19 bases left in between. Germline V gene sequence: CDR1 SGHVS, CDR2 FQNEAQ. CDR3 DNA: TGTGCCAGCAGCCGAAGGACCAGGGGCGGTACCTACAATGAGCAGTTCTTC. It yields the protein CASSRRTRGGTYNEQFF.

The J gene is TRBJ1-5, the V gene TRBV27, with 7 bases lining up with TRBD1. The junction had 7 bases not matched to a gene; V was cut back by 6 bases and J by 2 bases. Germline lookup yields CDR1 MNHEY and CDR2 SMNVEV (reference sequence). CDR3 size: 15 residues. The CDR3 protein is CASRRRGDGNQPQHF. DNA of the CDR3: TGTGCCAGCAGACGCAGGGGGGATGGCAATCAGCCCCAGCATTTT.

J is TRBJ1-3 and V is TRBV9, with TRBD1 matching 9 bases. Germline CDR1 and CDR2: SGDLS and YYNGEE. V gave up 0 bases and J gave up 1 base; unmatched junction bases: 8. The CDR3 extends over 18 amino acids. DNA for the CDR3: TGTGCCAGCAGCGTAGAAGTGGGACAGGGCCCATCTGGAAACACCATATATTTT. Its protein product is CASSVEVGQGPSGNTIYF. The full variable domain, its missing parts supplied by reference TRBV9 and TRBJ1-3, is DSGVTQTPKHLITATGQRVTLRCSPRSGDLSVYWYQQSLDQGLQFLIQYYNGEERAKGNILERFSAQQFPDLHSELNLSSLELGDSALYFCASSVEVGQGPSGNTIYFGEGSWLTVV.

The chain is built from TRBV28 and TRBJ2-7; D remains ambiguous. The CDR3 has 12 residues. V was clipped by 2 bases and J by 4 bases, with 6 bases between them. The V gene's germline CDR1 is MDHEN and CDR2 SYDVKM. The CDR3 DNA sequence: TGTGCCAGCAGTTTAGCGGCGTACGAGCAGTACTTC. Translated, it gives CASSLAAYEQYF.

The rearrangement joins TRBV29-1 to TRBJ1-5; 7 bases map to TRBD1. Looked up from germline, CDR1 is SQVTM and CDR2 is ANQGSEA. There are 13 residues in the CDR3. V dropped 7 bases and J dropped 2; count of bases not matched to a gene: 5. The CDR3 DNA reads TGCAGCGCATCCGGGACAGGCAATCAGCCCCAGCATTTT. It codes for CSASGTGNQPQHF.

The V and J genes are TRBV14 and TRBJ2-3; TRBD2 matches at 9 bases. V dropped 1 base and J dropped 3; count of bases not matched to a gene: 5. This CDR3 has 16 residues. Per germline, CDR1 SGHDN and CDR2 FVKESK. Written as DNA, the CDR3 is TGTGCCAGCAGCCAAGGGCCAGCGGGAGGAACAGATACGCAGTATTTT. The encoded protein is CASSQGPAGGTDTQYF.

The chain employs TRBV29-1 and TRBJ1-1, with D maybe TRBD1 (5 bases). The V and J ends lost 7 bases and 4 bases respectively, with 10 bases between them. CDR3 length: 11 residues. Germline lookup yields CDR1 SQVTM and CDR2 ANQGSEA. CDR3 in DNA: TGCAGCGCCGCGGGGGGCACTGAAGCTTTCTTT. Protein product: CSAAGGTEAFF.

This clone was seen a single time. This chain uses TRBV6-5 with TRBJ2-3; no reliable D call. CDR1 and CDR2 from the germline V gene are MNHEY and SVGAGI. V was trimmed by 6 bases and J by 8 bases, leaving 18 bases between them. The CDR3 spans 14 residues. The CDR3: CASSLRVDGITQYF. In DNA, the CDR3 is TGTGCCAGCAGCCTCCGGGTAGACGGTATTACGCAGTATTTT.

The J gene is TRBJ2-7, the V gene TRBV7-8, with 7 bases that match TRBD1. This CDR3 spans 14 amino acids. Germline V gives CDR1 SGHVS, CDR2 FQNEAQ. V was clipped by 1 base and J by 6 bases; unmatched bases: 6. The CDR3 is CASSLDRGPSEQYF. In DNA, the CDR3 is TGTGCCAGCAGCTTAGATAGGGGGCCTTCCGAGCAGTACTTC. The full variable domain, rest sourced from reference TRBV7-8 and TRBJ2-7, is GAGVSQSPRYKVAKRGQDVALRCDPISGHVSLFWYQQALGQGPEFLTYFQNEAQLDKSGLPSDRFFAERPEGSVSTLKIQRTQQEDSAVYLCASSLDRGPSEQYFGPGTRLTVT.

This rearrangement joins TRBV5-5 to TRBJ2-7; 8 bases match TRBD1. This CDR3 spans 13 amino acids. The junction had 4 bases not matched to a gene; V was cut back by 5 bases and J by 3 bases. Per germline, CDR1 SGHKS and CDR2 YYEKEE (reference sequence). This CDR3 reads CASSWTGSYEQYF. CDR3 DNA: TGTGCCAGCAGTTGGACAGGGAGCTACGAGCAGTACTTC.

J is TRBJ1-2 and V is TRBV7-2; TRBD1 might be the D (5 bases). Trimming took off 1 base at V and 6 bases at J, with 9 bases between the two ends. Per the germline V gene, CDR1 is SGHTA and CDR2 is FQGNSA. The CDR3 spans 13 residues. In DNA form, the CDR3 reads TGTGCCAGCAGCTTAGGACAGATGGATGGCTACACCTTC. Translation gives CASSLGQMDGYTF. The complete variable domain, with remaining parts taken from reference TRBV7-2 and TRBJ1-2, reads GAGVSQSPSNKVTEKGKDVELRCDPISGHTALYWYRQSLGQGLEFLIYFQGNSAPDKSGLPSDRFSAERTGGSVSTLTIQRTQQEDSAVYLCASSLGQMDGYTFGSGTRLTVV.

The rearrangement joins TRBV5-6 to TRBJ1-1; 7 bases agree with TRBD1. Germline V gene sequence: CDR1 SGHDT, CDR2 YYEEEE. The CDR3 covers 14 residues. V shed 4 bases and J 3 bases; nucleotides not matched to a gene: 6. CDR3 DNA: TGTGCCAGCAGCCTAGGACAGGTGGACACTGAAGCTTTCTTT. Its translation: CASSLGQVDTEAFF.

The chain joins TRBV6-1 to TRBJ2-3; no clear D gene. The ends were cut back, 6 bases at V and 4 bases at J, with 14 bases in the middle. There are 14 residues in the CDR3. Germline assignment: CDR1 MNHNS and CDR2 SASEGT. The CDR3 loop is CASRQQSNPDTQYF. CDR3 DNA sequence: TGTGCCAGCAGACAACAGAGTAACCCAGATACGCAGTATTTT.

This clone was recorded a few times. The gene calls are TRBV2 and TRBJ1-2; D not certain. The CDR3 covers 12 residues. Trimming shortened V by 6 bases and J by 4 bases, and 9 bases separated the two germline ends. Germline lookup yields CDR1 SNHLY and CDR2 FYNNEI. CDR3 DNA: TGTGCCAGCAGCCTAGATATCTATGGCTACACCTTC. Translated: CASSLDIYGYTF.

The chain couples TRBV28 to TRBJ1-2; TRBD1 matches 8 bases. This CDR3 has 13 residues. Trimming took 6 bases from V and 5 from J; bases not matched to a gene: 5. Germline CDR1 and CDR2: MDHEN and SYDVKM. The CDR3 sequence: CASSQGDRYGYTF. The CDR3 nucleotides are TGTGCCAGCAGCCAAGGGGACAGGTATGGCTACACCTTC.

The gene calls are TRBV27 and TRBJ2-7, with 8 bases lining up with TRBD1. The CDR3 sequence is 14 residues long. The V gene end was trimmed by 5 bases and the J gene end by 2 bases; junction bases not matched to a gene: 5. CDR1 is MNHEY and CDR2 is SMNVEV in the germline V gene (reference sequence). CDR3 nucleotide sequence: TGTGCCAGCAGTCAAACGACAGGGGCCTACGAGCAGTACTTC. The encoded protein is CASSQTTGAYEQYF.